What follows is one T cell receptor beta chain and its context. Its antigen is as yet unknown. This specimen belongs to a study of vaccination effects on CD4 cells after COVID-19. Broader study findings: Infection- and vaccine-induced clones contracted markedly late after vaccination.

Sequencing was performed with immunoSEQ multiplex PCR; in TCRdb, only in-frame clones are kept and a portion is missing. There are about 20,000 clones in the sample; approximately 70% occur only once, and 9.1% lies in the top ten. Before sequencing, viral peptide pools were used by the ViraFEST assay to expand antigen-specific CD4+ T cells. Culture lasted about ten days before CD4+ T cell isolation. Each vaccine recipient was nucleocapsid antibody negative and had no prior SARS-CoV-2 infection. Sample: CD4+ T cells from PBMCs cultured with HCoV-NL63 spike peptides, taken before COVID-19 vaccination. This sequence was found in a human donor who received a COVID-19 vaccine.

The CDR3 loop reads CASSLAGGTAAYEQYF. In nucleotides, the CDR3 is TGCGCCAGCAGCTTGGCCGGAGGGACAGCCGCCTACGAGCAGTACTTC. The chain has TRBV5-1 and TRBJ2-7, with D tentatively TRBD1 (7 bases). V lost 0 bases, J lost 2 bases, and 15 bases lay in between. Looked up from germline, CDR1 is SGHRS and CDR2 is YFSETQ. CDR3 length equals 16 residues.